What follows describes a single T cell receptor (beta chain). The sample is drawn from a study of shared clonotypes between healthy human individuals. Across the whole study: Each donor had three CD4 naive, three CD4 memory, two CD8 naive and one CD8 memory plate.

Assay: immunoSEQ multiplex PCR; the TCRdb copy retains only in-frame clones and omits some. Of about 580,000 clones listed, 95% to 98% are singletons. V was trimmed by 3 bases and J by 1 base, leaving 12 bases between them. The CDR3 contains 15 residues. Per germline, CDR1 SGDLS and CDR2 YYNGEE. Only CD45RO-negative cells positively selected for CCR7 counted as naive CD8 cells, so terminally differentiated effector memory CD45RA+ cells were excluded. The specimen sequenced was naive CD8+ T cells sorted from blood. The V gene is TRBV9, the J gene TRBJ2-3; D call uncertain. This clonotype was obtained from a man aged 25 to 40 in good health. Here the CDR3 reads CASSASDLRTDTQYF. Here the CDR3 DNA reads TGTGCCAGCAGCGCCTCCGATCTTCGCACAGATACGCAGTATTTT.